This T cell receptor (beta chain) was identified during a study of CD8 T cells in ankylosing spondylitis. This clonotype appeared many times. The antigen is undetermined. Study observations and caveats: As reported, disease-linked clones showed significant enrichment in matched ankylosing spondylitis synovial fluid.

The CDR3 extends over 13 amino acids. CDR1 SGDLS and CDR2 YYNGEE come from the germline V gene. Trimming left V 0 bases short and J 5 bases short, with 5 bases between. Libraries of TCR beta came from quantitative 5'-RACE with molecular barcodes. One entry per CDR3 protein, called by TCRdb with MiXCR from the 5' RACE reads. This table has around 30,000 distinct CDR3 sequences, 5.3% appearing once. The sequence came from a female donor with ankylosing spondylitis or in good health (not recorded which). The chain carries TRBV9 and TRBJ2-2; D unresolved. Sample: blood, either unsorted or a sorted T cell fraction (not recorded which). The CDR3 sequence is CASSVDGTGELFF. As DNA, the CDR3 is TGTGCCAGCAGCGTAGACGGTACCGGGGAGCTGTTTTTT.